The rows below give T cell receptor beta chains drawn from one sample of a study of blood T cell repertoires in COVID-19. The table came from immunoSEQ multiplex PCR; TCRdb's copy has only in-frame clones and leaves some out. The data show 270,000 or so clones, 65% to 90% seen once. The sequenced material came from peripheral blood. These receptors were taken from a human donor in a cohort sampled during active COVID-19. CDR3s include the opening cysteine and the closing phenylalanine or tryptophan. Fields, in order: D gene, J gene, V gene, clone size, CDR3 DNA, CDR3 protein. The D gene is left open where the match is weak. The listing skips clone size in some rows; elsewhere it reads once, few, many or a size class.

d_call: TRBD2
j_call: TRBJ2-3
v_call: TRBV6-6
clone_size: once
cdr3_nt: TGTGCCAGCATGCGGGAGGGCACAGATACGCAGTATTTT
cdr3_aa: CASMREGTDTQYF

d_call: .
j_call: TRBJ2-1
v_call: TRBV5-1
clone_size: .
cdr3_nt: TGCGCCAGCAGCTTGGCCGATGGCGGGTCCTACAATGAGCAGTTCTTC
cdr3_aa: CASSLADGGSYNEQFF

d_call: TRBD1
j_call: TRBJ2-7
v_call: TRBV18
clone_size: .
cdr3_nt: TGTGCCAGCTCAGCCGGGACAGGCTTCTCCGAGCAGTACTTC
cdr3_aa: CASSAGTGFSEQYF

d_call: TRBD1
j_call: TRBJ2-5
v_call: TRBV4-3
clone_size: .
cdr3_nt: TGCGCCAGCAGCCAAGTACAGGGGATCGGAGAGACCCAGTACTTC
cdr3_aa: CASSQVQGIGETQYF

d_call: .
j_call: TRBJ2-3
v_call: TRBV12-3/TRBV12-4
clone_size: once
cdr3_nt: TGTGCCAGCAGCCCGGCAGGGTGGGATACGCAGTATTTT
cdr3_aa: CASSPAGWDTQYF

d_call: .
j_call: TRBJ1-5
v_call: TRBV6-5
clone_size: .
cdr3_nt: TGTGCCTCCCTCGGGCACGGGGTTGGGGTTCAGCCCCAGCATTTT
cdr3_aa: CASLGHGVGVQPQHF

d_call: .
j_call: TRBJ1-4
v_call: TRBV5-6
clone_size: .
cdr3_nt: TGTGCCAGCACCCAGGGGTGGAATGAAAAACTGTTTTTT
cdr3_aa: CASTQGWNEKLFF

d_call: TRBD1
j_call: TRBJ2-7
v_call: TRBV18
clone_size: .
cdr3_nt: TGTGCCAGCTCACCACAGACAGGGGGGTCCGAGCAGTACTTC
cdr3_aa: CASSPQTGGSEQYF

d_call: TRBD2
j_call: TRBJ2-1
v_call: TRBV7-7
clone_size: .
cdr3_nt: TGTGCTGTCGGGACTAGCGGGAGTGAGCAGTTCTTC
cdr3_aa: CAVGTSGSEQFF

d_call: .
j_call: TRBJ2-2
v_call: TRBV24-1
clone_size: .
cdr3_nt: TGTGCCACCAGTGATGGGGGCGGGGGCACCGGGGAGCTGTTTTTT
cdr3_aa: CATSDGGGGTGELFF

d_call: TRBD1
j_call: TRBJ2-7
v_call: TRBV5-5
clone_size: .
cdr3_nt: TGTGCCAGCAGGGGAGGGACAGGGACCTACGAGCAGTACTTC
cdr3_aa: CASRGGTGTYEQYF

d_call: .
j_call: TRBJ2-2
v_call: TRBV11-2
clone_size: few
cdr3_nt: TGTGCCAGCAGCGTAAACACCGGGGAGCTGTTTTTT
cdr3_aa: CASSVNTGELFF

d_call: TRBD1
j_call: TRBJ1-4
v_call: TRBV3-1/TRBV3-2
clone_size: .
cdr3_nt: TGTGCCAGCAGCCAAGAGGCGTACAGGGGGGGAAAACTGTTTTTT
cdr3_aa: CASSQEAYRGGKLFF

d_call: .
j_call: TRBJ2-2
v_call: TRBV6-5
clone_size: .
cdr3_nt: TGTGCCAGCAGTTCGACGGGACTCAAAACCGGGGAGCTGTTTTTT
cdr3_aa: CASSSTGLKTGELFF

d_call: .
j_call: TRBJ2-3
v_call: TRBV7-9
clone_size: .
cdr3_nt: TGTGCCAGCAGCTTAAAACGGGAGCAATGGACAGATACGCAGTATTTT
cdr3_aa: CASSLKREQWTDTQYF

d_call: TRBD2
j_call: TRBJ2-7
v_call: TRBV27
clone_size: .
cdr3_nt: TGTGCCAGCAGCCGTTTGGGGGGGTACGAGCAGTACTTC
cdr3_aa: CASSRLGGYEQYF

d_call: .
j_call: TRBJ1-1
v_call: TRBV29-1
clone_size: .
cdr3_nt: TGCAGCGTTGACAGGGATAACACTGAAGCTTTCTTT
cdr3_aa: CSVDRDNTEAFF

d_call: .
j_call: TRBJ2-2
v_call: TRBV2
clone_size: once
cdr3_nt: TGTGCCAGCAGTGTACTAGCCGGAGGCGGGGAGCTGTTTTTT
cdr3_aa: CASSVLAGGGELFF

d_call: TRBD1
j_call: TRBJ1-6
v_call: TRBV2
clone_size: .
cdr3_nt: TGTGCCAGCAGTGAGGGACAGCCATGGAATTCACCCCTCCACTTT
cdr3_aa: CASSEGQPWNSPLHF

d_call: TRBD1
j_call: TRBJ2-2
v_call: TRBV5-4
clone_size: .
cdr3_nt: TGTGCCAGCAGCGGAGCCGGGACAGGGAATACCGGGGAGCTGTTTTTT
cdr3_aa: CASSGAGTGNTGELFF

d_call: .
j_call: TRBJ2-2
v_call: TRBV3-1/TRBV3-2
clone_size: .
cdr3_nt: TGTGCCAGCAGCCAAGCCCGGTTAACGAACACCGGGGAGCTGTTTTTT
cdr3_aa: CASSQARLTNTGELFF

d_call: TRBD1
j_call: TRBJ2-1
v_call: TRBV11-2
clone_size: .
cdr3_nt: TGTGCCAGCAGCTCGCCTTGGACAGGGAGTAATGAGCAGTTCTTC
cdr3_aa: CASSSPWTGSNEQFF

d_call: .
j_call: TRBJ2-7
v_call: TRBV19
clone_size: .
cdr3_nt: TGTGCCAGTAGTCCGGGACTCGGCGAGCAGTACTTC
cdr3_aa: CASSPGLGEQYF

d_call: .
j_call: TRBJ2-3
v_call: TRBV15
clone_size: .
cdr3_nt: TGTGCCACCAGCAGAGGGGGCACAGGAGCCGATACGCAGTATTTT
cdr3_aa: CATSRGGTGADTQYF

d_call: .
j_call: TRBJ2-1
v_call: TRBV3-1/TRBV3-2
clone_size: .
cdr3_nt: TGTGCCAGCAGCCTCGATACTAGAAGACAGTTCTTC
cdr3_aa: CASSLDTRRQFF

d_call: .
j_call: TRBJ1-6
v_call: TRBV9
clone_size: .
cdr3_nt: TGTGCCAGCAGCGTTACCGCCCAGGATAATTCACCCCTCCACTTT
cdr3_aa: CASSVTAQDNSPLHF

d_call: .
j_call: TRBJ2-3
v_call: TRBV2
clone_size: once
cdr3_nt: TGTGCCAGCAGTGAACGCGGGCGCCTCTATACGCAGTATTTT
cdr3_aa: CASSERGRLYTQYF

d_call: .
j_call: TRBJ2-3
v_call: TRBV6-6
clone_size: .
cdr3_nt: TGTGCCAGCAGCCCCCCCGGGCGGGGCACAGATACGCAGTATTTT
cdr3_aa: CASSPPGRGTDTQYF

d_call: TRBD2
j_call: TRBJ2-3
v_call: TRBV5-8
clone_size: .
cdr3_nt: TGTGCCAGCAGCTTGGCTCTAACTAGCGGACTCACAGATACGCAGTATTTT
cdr3_aa: CASSLALTSGLTDTQYF

d_call: TRBD2
j_call: TRBJ2-1
v_call: TRBV5-4
clone_size: .
cdr3_nt: TGTGCCAGCAGCTTGAATCTCCGGGAGGGGTACAATGAGCAGTTCTTC
cdr3_aa: CASSLNLREGYNEQFF

d_call: .
j_call: TRBJ1-2
v_call: TRBV7-9
clone_size: .
cdr3_nt: TGTGCCAGCAGCCCAATGGGGATGGGGGCAGGCTATGGCTACACCTTC
cdr3_aa: CASSPMGMGAGYGYTF

d_call: .
j_call: TRBJ2-2
v_call: TRBV21-1
clone_size: .
cdr3_nt: TGTGCCAGCAGCAAAGGGGGAGTTCGCGTGACCGGGGAGCTGTTTTTT
cdr3_aa: CASSKGGVRVTGELFF

d_call: TRBD1
j_call: TRBJ1-2
v_call: TRBV7-2
clone_size: .
cdr3_nt: TGTGCCAGCAGCCCGGGACAGGGGGCGGGTGGCTACACCTTC
cdr3_aa: CASSPGQGAGGYTF

d_call: .
j_call: TRBJ2-1
v_call: TRBV28
clone_size: few
cdr3_nt: TGTGCCAGCAGTTTACGGAGCGGAAGCTCCTACAATGAGCAGTTCTTC
cdr3_aa: CASSLRSGSSYNEQFF

d_call: .
j_call: TRBJ2-7
v_call: TRBV6-1
clone_size: few
cdr3_nt: TGTGCCAGCAGTGAAACGTCAGGGGGGTCCCCCTACGAGCAGTACTTC
cdr3_aa: CASSETSGGSPYEQYF

d_call: .
j_call: TRBJ2-3
v_call: TRBV21-1
clone_size: .
cdr3_nt: TGTGCCAGCAGCAAAACCGCCCTAGCGGGAGTCGGAGATACGCAGTATTTT
cdr3_aa: CASSKTALAGVGDTQYF

d_call: TRBD1
j_call: TRBJ1-2
v_call: TRBV7-9
clone_size: .
cdr3_nt: TGTGCCAGCAGAGGGACAGGAGCTTATGGCTACACCTTC
cdr3_aa: CASRGTGAYGYTF

d_call: TRBD2
j_call: TRBJ2-7
v_call: TRBV24-1
clone_size: .
cdr3_nt: TGTGCCACCGGGTTAGCGGGAGGCCACGAGCAGTACTTC
cdr3_aa: CATGLAGGHEQYF

d_call: .
j_call: TRBJ2-1
v_call: TRBV24-1
clone_size: .
cdr3_nt: TGTGCCACCAGTGATCAGACTAGTGGGGGGTACAATGAGCAGTTCTTC
cdr3_aa: CATSDQTSGGYNEQFF

d_call: TRBD1
j_call: TRBJ2-7
v_call: TRBV5-4
clone_size: .
cdr3_nt: TGTGCCAGCAGCCCCTGGGACAGGGCCGAGCAGTACTTC
cdr3_aa: CASSPWDRAEQYF